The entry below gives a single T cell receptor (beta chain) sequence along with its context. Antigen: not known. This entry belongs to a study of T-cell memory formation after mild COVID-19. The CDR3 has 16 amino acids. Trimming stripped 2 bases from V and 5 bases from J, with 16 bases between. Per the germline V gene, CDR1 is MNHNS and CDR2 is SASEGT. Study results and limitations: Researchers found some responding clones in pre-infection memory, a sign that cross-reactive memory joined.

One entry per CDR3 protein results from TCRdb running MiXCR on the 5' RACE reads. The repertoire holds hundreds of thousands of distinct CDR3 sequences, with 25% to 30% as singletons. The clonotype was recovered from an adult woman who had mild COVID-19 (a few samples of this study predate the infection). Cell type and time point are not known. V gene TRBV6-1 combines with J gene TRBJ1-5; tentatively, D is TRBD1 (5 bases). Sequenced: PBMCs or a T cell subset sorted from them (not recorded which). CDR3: CASSELEGAGYQPQHF. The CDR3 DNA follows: TGTGCCAGCAGTGAACTTGAAGGGGCCGGCTATCAGCCCCAGCATTTT.